These 7 T cell receptor beta chains were sequenced from one sample in a study of OX40 agonist ivuxolimab in advanced cancers. The method was immunoSEQ multiplex PCR; TCRdb's version includes in-frame clones alone and lacks a portion of them. The data hold tens of thousands of clones, with roughly 82% observed a single time. The input for sequencing was CD4+ or CD8+ T cells sorted from blood, taken in a trial of the OX40 agonist ivuxolimab. These receptors all come from an adult with an advanced solid tumor such as melanoma, head and neck, liver or kidney cancer.

This sequence joins TRBV18 and TRBJ2-1, with 9 positions matching TRBD2. Germline-derived CDR1 and CDR2 are KGHSH and LQKENI. The J segment lost 6 bases and the V segment lost 0 bases, leaving 6 bases of the junction unmatched. This CDR3 is built from 16 residues. CDR3 loop: CASSPPGGGAGNEQFF. The CDR3 DNA sequence: TGTGCCAGCTCACCACCCGGCGGGGGGGCAGGCAATGAGCAGTTCTTC. Complete variable domain (other parts from reference TRBV18 and TRBJ2-1): NAGVMQNPRHLVRRRGQEARLRCSPMKGHSHVYWYRQLPEEGLKFMVYLQKENIIDESGMPKERFSAEFPKEGPSILRIQQVVRGDSAAYFCASSPPGGGAGNEQFFGPGTRLTVL.

The sample holds a few counts of this clone. The chain carries TRBV6-5 and TRBJ2-7; a weak D match, TRBD2 (6 bases). Looked up from germline, CDR1 is MNHEY and CDR2 is SVGAGI. The CDR3 runs 15 residues. The germline V and J ends were trimmed by 2 bases and 0 bases, with 11 bases remaining between them. The CDR3 DNA is TGTGCCAGCAGTTACGATGCGGGGCGCTCCTACGAGCAGTACTTC. This codes for CASSYDAGRSYEQYF.

The gene calls are TRBV6-5 and TRBJ1-6; D not resolved. CDR3 length equals 15 residues. V was clipped by 6 bases and J by 4 bases, with 13 bases between them. The V gene's germline CDR1 is MNHEY and CDR2 SVGAGI. CDR3 residues: CASRGSGMYNSPLHF. CDR3 nucleotides: TGTGCCAGCAGGGGCTCGGGGATGTATAATTCACCCCTCCACTTT.

V is TRBV2 and J is TRBJ1-1; no reliable D call. CDR3 length: 13 residues. Trimming took off 4 bases at V and 3 bases at J, with 9 bases between the two ends. Germline values: CDR1 SNHLY, CDR2 FYNNEI. CDR3 protein: CASSVAGYTEAFF. The CDR3 region has the DNA TGTGCCAGCAGTGTTGCGGGGTACACTGAAGCTTTCTTT.

V gene TRBV2 combines with J gene TRBJ2-1; TRBD2 aligns across 15 bases. CDR3 length: 18 residues. The junction had 6 bases not matched to a gene; V was cut back by 6 bases and J by 0 bases. Germline values: CDR1 SNHLY, CDR2 FYNNEI. The CDR3 DNA reads as TGTGCCAGCAGGACCGGACTAGCGGGGGGGCGCTCCTACAATGAGCAGTTCTTC. The encoded protein is CASRTGLAGGRSYNEQFF.

The chain links TRBV19 to TRBJ1-2; D is unresolved. CDR1 and CDR2 from the germline V gene are LNHDA and SQIVND (reference sequence). V lost 9 bases to trimming and J lost 7 bases, with 9 bases between them. The CDR3 consists of 10 residues. The CDR3 loop is CASPSGGYTF. CDR3 nucleotide sequence: TGTGCCAGCCCCTCAGGTGGCTACACCTTC.

This clone was found once. One end of the junction varies from germline; a read error may be responsible. The chain has TRBV7-8 and TRBJ2-5, with D possibly being TRBD1 (5 bases). The CDR3 length is 16 residues. Germline V gene lookup returns CDR1 SGHVS and CDR2 FQNEAQ. The CDR3 DNA reads as TGTGCCAGCAGCTTAGCGCCGACAGCAGCCCAAGGGACCCAGTACTTC. Translation gives CASSLAPTAAQGTQYF.